This T cell receptor beta chain was sequenced during a study of cytomegalovirus exposure and HLA in healthy donors. Study-level results: Prior analysis indicated that the majority of TCR beta V segments exhibited productivity approximately 90% or approximately 30% of the time.

Primers for the PCR totalled 60 Vbeta and 13 Jbeta. As originally analysed: In a later analysis, approximately 80 million unique TCR beta chains included roughly 11 million shared by two or more donors. Some clones are missing from TCRdb's copy, which holds only in-frame ones; the method was immunoSEQ multiplex PCR. The V and J calls and clone size were taken over from that table, and D and trimming were inferred from the DNA. This table has about 89,000 clones, 60% to 70% appearing once. Notes on this clone: Antigen: not known.

This CDR3 spans 16 amino acids. From germline, CDR1 is SGHTA and CDR2 FQGNSA. Germline trimming cut 5 bases from V and 10 bases from J; bases unmatched to any gene: 11. This sequence originates from a woman in her thirties in good health and CMV-seronegative. Source material: PBMCs. V usage is TRBV7-2 and J usage is TRBJ1-4; TRBD1 matches 12 bases. CDR3 residues: CASSPGRGQGAVKLFF. The CDR3 DNA is TGTGCCAGCAGCCCCGGGAGGGGACAGGGGGCAGTAAAACTGTTTTTT.